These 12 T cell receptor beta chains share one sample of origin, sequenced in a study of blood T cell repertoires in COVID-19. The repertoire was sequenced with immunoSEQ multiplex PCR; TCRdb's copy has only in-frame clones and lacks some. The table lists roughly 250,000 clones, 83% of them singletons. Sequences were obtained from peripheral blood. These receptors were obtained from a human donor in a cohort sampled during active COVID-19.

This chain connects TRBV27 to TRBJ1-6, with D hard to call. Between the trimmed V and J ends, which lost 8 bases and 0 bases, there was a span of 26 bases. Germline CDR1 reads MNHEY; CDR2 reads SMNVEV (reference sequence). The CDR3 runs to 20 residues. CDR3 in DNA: TGTGCCAGCGGAAGGAGGCCCTTTGAACAGCAAGGCTCCTATAATTCACCCCTCCACTTT. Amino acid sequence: CASGRRPFEQQGSYNSPLHF.

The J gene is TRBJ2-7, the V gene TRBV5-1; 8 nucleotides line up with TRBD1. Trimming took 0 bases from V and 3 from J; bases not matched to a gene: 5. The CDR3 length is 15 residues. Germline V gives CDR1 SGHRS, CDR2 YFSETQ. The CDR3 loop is CASSLDRDRLYEQYF. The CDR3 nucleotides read TGCGCCAGCAGCTTGGACCGGGACAGGCTCTACGAGCAGTACTTC.

CDR3 in amino acids: CASMSSGKIQETQYF. DNA of the CDR3: TGTGCCAGTATGTCCAGCGGGAAGATCCAAGAGACCCAGTACTTC. The J gene is TRBJ2-5, the V gene TRBV19; 7 bases match TRBD2. The CDR3 is made up of 15 amino acids. Germline V gene data show CDR1 as LNHDA and CDR2 as SQIVND (reference sequence). Germline trimming cut 7 bases from V and 1 base from J; bases unmatched to any gene: 9.

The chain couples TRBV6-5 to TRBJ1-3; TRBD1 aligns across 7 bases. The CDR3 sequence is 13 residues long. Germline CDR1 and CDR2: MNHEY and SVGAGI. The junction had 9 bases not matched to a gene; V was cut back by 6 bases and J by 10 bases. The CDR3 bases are TGTGCCAGCAGCGTTGACAGGGCAAAGACCATATATTTT. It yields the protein CASSVDRAKTIYF.

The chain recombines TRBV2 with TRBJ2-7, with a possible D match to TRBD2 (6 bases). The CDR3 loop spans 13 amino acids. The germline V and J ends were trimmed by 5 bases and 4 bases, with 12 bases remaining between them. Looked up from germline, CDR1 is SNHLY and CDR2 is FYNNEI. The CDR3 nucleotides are TGTGCCAGCAGTTTCGTACGGGGGTACGAGCAGTACTTC. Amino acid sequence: CASSFVRGYEQYF.

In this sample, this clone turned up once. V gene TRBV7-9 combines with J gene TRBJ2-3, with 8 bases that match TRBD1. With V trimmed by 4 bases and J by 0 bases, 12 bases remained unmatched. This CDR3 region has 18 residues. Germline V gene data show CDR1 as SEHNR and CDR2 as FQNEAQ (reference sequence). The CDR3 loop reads CASSSGQDALSSTDTQYF. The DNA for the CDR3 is TGTGCCAGCAGCTCGGGACAGGACGCCCTATCTAGCACAGATACGCAGTATTTT. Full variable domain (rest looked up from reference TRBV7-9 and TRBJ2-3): DTGVSQNPRHKITKRGQNVTFRCDPISEHNRLYWYRQTLGQGPEFLTYFQNEAQLEKSRLLSDRFSAERPKGSFSTLEIQRTEQGDSAMYLCASSSGQDALSSTDTQYFGPGTRLTVL.

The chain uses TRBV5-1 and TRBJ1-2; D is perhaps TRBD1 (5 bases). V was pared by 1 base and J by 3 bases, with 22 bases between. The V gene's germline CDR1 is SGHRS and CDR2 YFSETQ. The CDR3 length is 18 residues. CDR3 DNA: TGCGCCAGCAGCTTGCGGCCAAGAGGACAAACCCCGGACTATGGCTACACCTTC. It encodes CASSLRPRGQTPDYGYTF.

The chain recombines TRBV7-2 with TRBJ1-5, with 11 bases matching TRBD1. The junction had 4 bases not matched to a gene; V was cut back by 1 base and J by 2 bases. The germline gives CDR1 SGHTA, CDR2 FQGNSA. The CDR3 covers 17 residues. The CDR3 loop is CASSLGTGGAGNQPQHF. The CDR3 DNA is TGTGCCAGCAGCTTAGGGACAGGGGGCGCGGGCAATCAGCCCCAGCATTTT.

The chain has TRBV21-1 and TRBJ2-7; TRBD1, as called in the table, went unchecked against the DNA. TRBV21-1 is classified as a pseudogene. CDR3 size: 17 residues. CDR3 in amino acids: CASSKKFEQGHFYEQYF. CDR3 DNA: TGTGCCAGCAGCAAAAAATTTGAACAGGGACACTTCTACGAGCAGTACTTC.

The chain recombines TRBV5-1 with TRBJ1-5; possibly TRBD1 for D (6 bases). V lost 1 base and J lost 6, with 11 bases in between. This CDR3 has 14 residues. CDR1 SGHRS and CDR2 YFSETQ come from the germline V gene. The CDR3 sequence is CASSLTGKGQPQHF. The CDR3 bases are TGCGCCAGCAGCTTGACAGGGAAGGGTCAGCCCCAGCATTTT.

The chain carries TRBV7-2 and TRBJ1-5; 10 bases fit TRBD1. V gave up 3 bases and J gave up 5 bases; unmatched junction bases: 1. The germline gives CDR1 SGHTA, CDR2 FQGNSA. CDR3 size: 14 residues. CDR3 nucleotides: TGTGCCAGCAGCTTCGGGACAGGGGATCAGCCCCAGCATTTT. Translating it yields CASSFGTGDQPQHF.

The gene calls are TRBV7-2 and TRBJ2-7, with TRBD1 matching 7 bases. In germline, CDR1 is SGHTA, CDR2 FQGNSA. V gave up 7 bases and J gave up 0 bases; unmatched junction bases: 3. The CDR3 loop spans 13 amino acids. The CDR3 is CASNRDSSYEQYF. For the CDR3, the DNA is TGTGCCAGCAACCGGGACAGCTCCTACGAGCAGTACTTC.